The count of the clone carrying this T cell receptor (beta chain) is one. Its specificity is unknown. Measured with immunoSEQ multiplex PCR; TCRdb has only the in-frame clones, and not every one. The table lists roughly 55,000 clones, about 90% of them singletons. The data were taken from a study of T cell responses to AZD1222 COVID-19 vaccine. CDR3 length equals 16 residues. In germline, CDR1 is MNHNS, CDR2 SASEGT. The V and J ends lost 2 bases and 3 bases respectively, with 13 bases between them. Study results and caveats: Only a handful of AZD1222 recipients, roughly 6 in all, had baseline seropositivity.

The origin of this receptor is an adult in good health. The genes are TRBV6-1 and TRBJ1-4; D uncertain. Sequencing used peripheral blood, obtained on day 0 of AZD1222 vaccination. The CDR3 reads CASSESMDGPNEKLFF. DNA for the CDR3: TGTGCCAGCAGTGAATCGATGGACGGACCTAATGAAAAACTGTTTTTT.